The 21 T cell receptor beta chains given below trace back to one sample, sequenced in a study of lymphopenia after photon versus proton radiotherapy. The data were produced by immunoSEQ multiplex PCR, yet TCRdb's version contains in-frame clones alone and is incomplete. The sample includes around 66,000 clones, around 85% seen only once; the top ten take roughly 2.1%. The sample here was peripheral blood, taken from a patient treated with photon-based radiotherapy. Every receptor here comes from a man aged 40-49 years with gastric cancer.

V and J are TRBV18 and TRBJ2-2; possible D gene TRBD2, 5 bases. V was trimmed by 9 bases and J by 3 bases, leaving 11 bases between them. Germline assignment: CDR1 KGHSH and CDR2 LQKENI. The CDR3 consists of 13 residues. The CDR3 protein is CASQGGYTGELFF. The CDR3 DNA follows: TGTGCCAGTCAAGGCGGGTACACCGGGGAGCTGTTTTTT. The whole variable domain, filled in from reference TRBV18 and TRBJ2-2, reads NAGVMQNPRHLVRRRGQEARLRCSPMKGHSHVYWYRQLPEEGLKFMVYLQKENIIDESGMPKERFSAEFPKEGPSILRIQQVVRGDSAAYFCASQGGYTGELFFGEGSRLTVL.

The CDR3 DNA follows: TGTGCCAGCAACCTACAGGGGACTGTCACAGATACGCAGTATTTT. It yields the protein CASNLQGTVTDTQYF. The J gene is TRBJ2-3, the V gene TRBV9, with TRBD1 as a possible D gene (7 bases). V was pared by 6 bases and J by 2 bases, with 16 bases between. The CDR3 runs to 15 residues. Per the germline V gene, CDR1 is SGDLS and CDR2 is YYNGEE. The variable domain in full, with the rest retrieved from reference TRBV9 and TRBJ2-3, is DSGVTQTPKHLITATGQRVTLRCSPRSGDLSVYWYQQSLDQGLQFLIQYYNGEERAKGNILERFSAQQFPDLHSELNLSSLELGDSALYFCASNLQGTVTDTQYFGPGTRLTVL.

V is TRBV7-2 and J is TRBJ2-5; D uncertain. CDR3 length equals 14 residues. The ends were cut back, 1 base at V and 4 bases at J, with 10 bases in the middle. Germline V lookup: CDR1 SGHTA, CDR2 FQGNSA. The CDR3 spells CASSLDGWGETQYF. DNA for the CDR3: TGTGCCAGCAGCTTAGATGGGTGGGGAGAGACCCAGTACTTC.

The chain links TRBV10-3 to TRBJ2-7; D is ambiguous. V was clipped by 8 bases and J by 6 bases, with 14 bases between them. The CDR3 spans 12 residues. The V gene's germline CDR1 is ENHRY and CDR2 SYGVKD. This chain's CDR3 is CAISRSRGEQYF. In DNA form, the CDR3 reads TGTGCCATCTCAAGGTCCCGAGGCGAGCAGTACTTC.

J is TRBJ2-7 and V is TRBV19; 10 bases fit TRBD1. Germline CDR1 and CDR2: LNHDA and SQIVND (reference sequence). This CDR3 spans 15 amino acids. The V gene end was trimmed by 6 bases and the J gene end by 5 bases; junction bases not matched to a gene: 10. The CDR3 region is CASSYPGQGWDEQYF. CDR3 nucleotides: TGTGCCAGTAGCTATCCGGGACAGGGGTGGGACGAGCAGTACTTC. Based on the CDR3 plus reference TRBV19 and TRBJ2-7, the full variable domain is DGGITQSPKYLFRKEGQNVTLSCEQNLNHDAMYWYRQDPGQGLRLIYYSQIVNDFQKGDIAEGYSVSREKKESFPLTVTSAQKNPTAFYLCASSYPGQGWDEQYFGPGTRLTVT.

This clone appeared a single time. V gene TRBV10-1 combines with J gene TRBJ2-2, with D perhaps assigned TRBD1 or TRBD2 (5 bases each). CDR1 and CDR2 from the germline V gene are WNHNN and SYGVQD (reference sequence). This CDR3 spans 15 amino acids. V was cut by 6 bases and J by 4 bases, with 15 bases left in between. CDR3 sequence: CASRPSPGPTGELFF. CDR3 coding DNA: TGCGCCAGCAGACCAAGCCCGGGGCCCACCGGGGAGCTGTTTTTT.

The chain employs TRBV21-1 and TRBJ1-1; TRBD1 was called by the table and not checked on the DNA. TRBV21-1 is a recognized pseudogene. The CDR3 length is 16 residues. The CDR3 region is CASSKGPTGPNTEAFF. For the CDR3, the DNA is TGTGCCAGCAGCAAAGGCCCGACAGGGCCGAACACTGAAGCTTTCTTT.

This chain uses TRBV2 with TRBJ1-3; weak D call: TRBD1 (6 bases). V dropped 7 bases and J dropped 3 bases, with 13 bases sitting between them. The germline CDR1 and CDR2 sequences are SNHLY and FYNNEI. This CDR3 has 14 amino acids. This CDR3 is CASTRGGVGNTIYF. Written as DNA, the CDR3 is TGTGCCAGCACCCGAGGGGGTGTTGGAAACACCATATATTTT.

In DNA, the CDR3 is TGTGCCAGCTCCCCGGGAGCCGGCTATGGCTACACCTTC. Translated: CASSPGAGYGYTF. The V call is TRBV18, the J call TRBJ1-2, with D unresolved. This CDR3 has 13 residues. Trimming shortened V by 6 bases and J by 4 bases, and 12 bases separated the two germline ends. Per the germline V gene, CDR1 is KGHSH and CDR2 is LQKENI.

V is TRBV30 and J is TRBJ2-3; the match to TRBD2 covers 11 bases. J gave up 2 bases and V 3 bases, and 4 bases lay outside the gene matches. Germline V gene sequence: CDR1 GTSNPN, CDR2 SVGIG (reference sequence). There are 15 residues in the CDR3. This CDR3 is CAWRTSGEITDTQYF. DNA for the CDR3: TGTGCCTGGAGGACTAGCGGGGAAATCACAGATACGCAGTATTTT.

The chain is built from TRBV7-9 and TRBJ1-2; tentatively, D is TRBD1 (5 bases). CDR3 size: 13 residues. V was shortened by 3 bases and J by 4 bases, with 9 bases between the two germline ends. Germline V gives CDR1 SEHNR, CDR2 FQNEAQ (reference sequence). The CDR3 region is CASSLGGSYGYTF. As DNA, the CDR3 is TGTGCCAGCAGCTTGGGGGGAAGCTATGGCTACACCTTC.

The chain is built from TRBV5-8 and TRBJ1-5; D not certain. CDR3 length equals 15 residues. Germline V gene sequence: CDR1 SGHTS, CDR2 YDEGEE. Trimming took off 3 bases at V and 0 bases at J, with 10 bases between the two ends. In nucleotides, the CDR3 is TGTGCCAGCAGCTGGGCGGGCCTTAGCAATCAGCCCCAGCATTTT. It encodes CASSWAGLSNQPQHF.

The chain joins TRBV2 to TRBJ1-3, with 7 bases fitting TRBD1. Germline CDR1 and CDR2: SNHLY and FYNNEI. The CDR3 totals 14 residues. Trimming at V came to 6 bases and at J to 1 base, leaving 3 bases not matched to a gene. The CDR3 DNA sequence: TGTGCCAGCAGACGGGACAGATCTGGAAACACCATATATTTT. It yields the protein CASRRDRSGNTIYF.

This chain connects TRBV14 to TRBJ1-4; maybe TRBD1 (5 bases). The germline V gene has CDR1 SGHDN and CDR2 FVKESK. Trimming stripped 5 bases from V and 8 bases from J, with 18 bases between. CDR3 length: 15 residues. CDR3 amino acids: CASSNRDGGGEKLFF. As DNA, the CDR3 is TGTGCCAGCAGCAACCGGGACGGGGGTGGAGAAAAACTGTTTTTT.

The CDR3 DNA sequence: TGTGCCAGTGGGGGGACCCATGAGGAAGCTTTCTTT. It yields the protein CASGGTHEEAFF. The chain uses TRBV25-1 and TRBJ1-1, with D tentatively TRBD1 (5 bases). Trimming took 9 bases from V and 8 from J, leaving 16 bases between them. The CDR3 spans 12 residues. Per the germline V gene, CDR1 is MGHDK and CDR2 is SYGVNS.

The J gene is TRBJ2-5, the V gene TRBV15; D unclear. The V and J ends lost 1 base and 5 bases respectively, with 14 bases between them. The CDR3 runs to 15 residues. The germline gives CDR1 LNHNV, CDR2 YYDKDF (reference sequence). The CDR3 sequence is CATSRADPPPETQYF. The CDR3 DNA sequence: TGTGCCACCAGCAGAGCGGACCCACCGCCGGAGACCCAGTACTTC.

The chain uses TRBV4-2 and TRBJ1-5, with TRBD1 matching 8 bases. The CDR3 sequence is 18 residues long. CDR1 is LGHNA and CDR2 is YNFKEQ in the germline V gene. The J segment lost 2 bases and the V segment lost 0 bases, leaving 9 bases of the junction unmatched. CDR3 sequence: CASSQESDRADGNQPQHF. CDR3 sequence (DNA): TGTGCCAGCAGCCAAGAATCGGACAGGGCCGACGGCAATCAGCCCCAGCATTTT.

In its sample, this clone was seen a few times. This chain connects TRBV29-1 to TRBJ2-2; D possibly corresponds to TRBD1 (6 bases). Trimming pared 5 bases from V and 2 bases from J, leaving 9 bases between. The CDR3 sequence is 13 residues long. In germline, CDR1 is SQVTM, CDR2 ANQGSEA. CDR3: CSVRTENTGELFF. The CDR3 nucleotides read TGCAGCGTTAGGACAGAAAACACCGGGGAGCTGTTTTTT.

V and J are TRBV30 and TRBJ2-7, with D maybe TRBD1 (6 bases). Trimming shortened V by 0 bases and J by 0 bases, and 9 bases separated the two germline ends. CDR1 is GTSNPN and CDR2 is SVGIG in the germline V gene (reference sequence). The CDR3 length is 14 residues. The CDR3, as DNA: TGTGCCTGGAGTGTGACAGGTTACTCCTACGAGCAGTACTTC. Its protein product is CAWSVTGYSYEQYF.

The genes are TRBV5-8 and TRBJ2-7, with D possibly being TRBD2 (7 bases). Germline lookup yields CDR1 SGHTS and CDR2 YDEGEE. The V gene lost 6 bases and the J gene lost 3 bases, with 19 bases spanning the gap. The CDR3 consists of 15 residues. The chain's CDR3 is CASTNPRGGDYEQYF. The CDR3 DNA sequence: TGTGCCAGCACCAACCCAAGGGGGGGAGACTACGAGCAGTACTTC.

The J gene is TRBJ1-2, the V gene TRBV11-2, with no clear D. V was shortened by 0 bases and J by 0 bases, with 8 bases between the two germline ends. The CDR3 covers 15 residues. Germline V gene sequence: CDR1 SGHAT, CDR2 FQNNGV. Here the CDR3 reads CASSLDVGANYGYTF. CDR3 nucleotide sequence: TGTGCCAGCAGCTTAGACGTTGGGGCTAACTATGGCTACACCTTC. The full variable domain, in which reference TRBV11-2 and TRBJ1-2 provide the parts outside the CDR3, is EAGVAQSPRYKIIEKRQSVAFWCNPISGHATLYWYQQILGQGPKLLIQFQNNGVVDDSQLPKDRFSAERLKGVDSTLKIQPAKLEDSAVYLCASSLDVGANYGYTFGSGTRLTVV.